The 13 T cell receptor beta chains given below trace back to one sample, sequenced in a study of shared clonotypes between healthy human individuals (dated by TCRdb to between 2020 and 2021). Library method: the immunoSEQ multiplex PCR assay. What TCRdb holds here is the immuneACCESS table cut down to in-frame rearrangements. Part of the clones is not present; checked against another copy, under half of the missing clones reflect an unresolved V gene, and the others are unexplained. This sample lists 2,500,000 or so clones; approximately 90% were detected once. The top ten clonotypes cover 0.37% of the sample. Source material: naive CD4+ T cells from PBMCs. This sample's cell subset or site label indicates: CD45RA+ positively selected. The receptors derive from a young man in good health. Some clones in this sample may be carry-over from other donors' samples.

The chain couples TRBV28 to TRBJ1-2, with D possibly being TRBD1 (5 bases). V shed 10 bases and J shed 5 bases, with 14 bases lying between them. CDR1 is MDHEN and CDR2 is SYDVKM in the germline V gene. This CDR3 is 12 amino acids long. CDR3 protein: CATSNGGYGYTF. CDR3 nucleotide sequence: TGTGCCACATCCAACGGGGGGTATGGCTACACCTTC.

This rearrangement joins TRBV2 to TRBJ1-3; perhaps TRBD1 as D (6 bases). This CDR3 comprises 13 residues. Germline CDR1 SNHLY, CDR2 FYNNEI. The ends were cut back, 6 bases at V and 4 bases at J, with 10 bases in the middle. CDR3 DNA sequence: TGTGCCAGCAGAGGGGACACCGGAAACACCATATATTTT. It translates to CASRGDTGNTIYF.

The chain uses TRBV5-1 and TRBJ2-7, with D perhaps matching TRBD1 or TRBD2 (5 bases each). CDR1 and CDR2 (germline): SGHRS, YFSETQ. Trimming stripped 4 bases from V and 6 bases from J, with 14 bases between. The CDR3 extends over 13 amino acids. Written as DNA, the CDR3 is TGCGCCAGCAGCCAGGGACCAACTGGCGAGCAGTACTTC. Its protein product is CASSQGPTGEQYF.

V and J are TRBV2 and TRBJ2-3; tentative D call: TRBD2 (6 bases). This CDR3 contains 12 residues. V was pared by 7 bases and J by 6 bases, with 11 bases between. Germline lookup yields CDR1 SNHLY and CDR2 FYNNEI. The CDR3: CASTRGVDTQYF. The CDR3 DNA reads as TGTGCCAGCACTCGCGGGGTTGATACGCAGTATTTT. Using reference TRBV2 and TRBJ2-3 for the parts outside the CDR3, the full variable domain is EPEVTQTPSHQVTQMGQEVILRCVPISNHLYFYWYRQILGQKVEFLVSFYNNEISEKSEIFDDQFSVERPDGSNFTLKIRSTKLEDSAMYFCASTRGVDTQYFGPGTRLTVL.

The rearrangement links TRBV7-8 to TRBJ1-3, with D possibly matching TRBD1 (5 bases). The CDR3 sequence is 17 residues long. Germline V gives CDR1 SGHVS, CDR2 FQNEAQ. The ends were cut back, 5 bases at V and 2 bases at J, with 19 bases in the middle. The CDR3 is CASSPMWGRDAGNTIYF. The CDR3 coding sequence is TGTGCCAGCAGCCCCATGTGGGGCAGGGACGCTGGAAACACCATATATTTT.

A few counts support this clone. This chain links TRBV28 with TRBJ1-1, with unresolved D. V lost 1 base to trimming and J lost 10 bases, with 10 bases between them. This CDR3 comprises 12 residues. The germline V gene has CDR1 MDHEN and CDR2 SYDVKM. CDR3 residues: CASSLYRVGAFF. DNA for the CDR3: TGTGCCAGCAGTTTATACCGGGTTGGAGCTTTCTTT. The whole variable domain, remainder taken from reference TRBV28 and TRBJ1-1, is DVKVTQSSRYLVKRTGEKVFLECVQDMDHENMFWYRQDPGLGLRLIYFSYDVKMKEKGDIPEGYSVSREKKERFSLILESASTNQTSMYLCASSLYRVGAFFGQGTRLTVV.

With respect to this clone: Other DNA sequences in the sample encode the same CDR3. The J gene is TRBJ2-1, the V gene TRBV30; no clear D. The V gene's germline CDR1 is GTSNPN and CDR2 SVGIG (reference sequence). The CDR3 covers 12 residues. Trimming took 2 bases from V and 9 from J, leaving 11 bases between them. The CDR3 nucleotides read TGTGCCTGGAGTCCCGGCCGTGGTGAGCAGTTCTTC. Protein sequence: CAWSPGRGEQFF.

J is TRBJ2-5 and V is TRBV19; D is tentatively TRBD1 or TRBD2 (5 bases each). In germline, CDR1 is LNHDA, CDR2 SQIVND (reference sequence). The CDR3 has 11 residues. The V end lost 8 bases, the J end lost 5 bases, and 9 bases lay between the germline ends. CDR3 coding DNA: TGTGCCAGTGGGGCGGGCGAGACCCAGTACTTC. This translates into CASGAGETQYF.

The chain is built from TRBV7-9 and TRBJ1-3, with 7 bases aligning to TRBD1. This CDR3 is built from 17 residues. Per germline, CDR1 SEHNR and CDR2 FQNEAQ (reference sequence). Trimming removed 5 bases from V and 2 bases from J; junction bases left unmatched: 12. The CDR3 protein is CASSHDRVFSAGNTIYF. The CDR3 bases are TGTGCCAGCAGCCACGACAGGGTTTTTAGTGCTGGAAACACCATATATTTT.

The rearrangement links TRBV19 to TRBJ2-3; 9 nucleotides match TRBD2. The CDR3 length is 18 residues. Trimming took 2 bases from V and 1 from J; bases not matched to a gene: 10. Germline CDR1 reads LNHDA; CDR2 reads SQIVND (reference sequence). CDR3 sequence: CASSIRAGASGGTDTQYF. The CDR3 nucleotides are TGTGCCAGTAGTATAAGGGCGGGGGCTAGCGGGGGCACAGATACGCAGTATTTT.

Only a few counts were recorded for this clone. The genes are TRBV4-1 and TRBJ1-2; D is ambiguous. The V gene lost 0 bases and the J gene lost 0 bases, with 5 bases spanning the gap. The germline V gene has CDR1 MGHRA and CDR2 YSYEKL. This CDR3 comprises 14 residues. The CDR3 loop reads CASSQDLANYGYTF. For the CDR3, the DNA is TGCGCCAGCAGCCAAGATTTGGCTAACTATGGCTACACCTTC.

The chain combines TRBV19 with TRBJ2-1, with TRBD2 matching over 7 bases. The CDR3 loop spans 13 amino acids. V trimming: 6 bases; J trimming: 3 bases; junction bases outside the gene matches: 2. Germline V gene data show CDR1 as LNHDA and CDR2 as SQIVND (reference sequence). Here the CDR3 reads CASRAGHYNEQFF. Here the CDR3 DNA reads TGTGCCAGTAGAGCGGGGCACTACAATGAGCAGTTCTTC.

This clone has just one count. Other nucleotide sequences in the sample specify the same CDR3. This chain connects TRBV5-6 to TRBJ2-4; TRBD1 is a possible D gene (6 bases). Trimming cost V 1 base and J 0 bases, with 8 bases left between them. CDR3 length: 15 residues. From germline, CDR1 is SGHDT and CDR2 YYEEEE. The CDR3 region has the DNA TGTGCCAGCAGCTTGAGACAGGTAGCCAAAAACATTCAGTACTTC. Translating gives CASSLRQVAKNIQYF.